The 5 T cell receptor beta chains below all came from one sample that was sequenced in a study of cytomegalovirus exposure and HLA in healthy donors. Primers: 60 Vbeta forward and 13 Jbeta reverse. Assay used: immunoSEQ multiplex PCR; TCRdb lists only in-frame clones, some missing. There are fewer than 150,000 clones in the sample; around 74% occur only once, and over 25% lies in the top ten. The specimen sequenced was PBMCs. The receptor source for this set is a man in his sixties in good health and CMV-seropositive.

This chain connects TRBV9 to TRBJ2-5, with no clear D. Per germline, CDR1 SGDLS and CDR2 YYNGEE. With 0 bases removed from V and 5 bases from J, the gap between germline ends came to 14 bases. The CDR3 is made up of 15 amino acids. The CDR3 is CASSVDSQALETQYF. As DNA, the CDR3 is TGTGCCAGCAGCGTAGATTCCCAGGCGTTGGAGACCCAGTACTTC.

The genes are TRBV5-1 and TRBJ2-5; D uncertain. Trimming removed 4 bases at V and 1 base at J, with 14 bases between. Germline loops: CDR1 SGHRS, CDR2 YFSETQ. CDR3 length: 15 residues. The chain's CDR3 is CASSTAYAPQETQYF. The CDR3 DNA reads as TGCGCCAGCAGCACAGCTTATGCTCCCCAAGAGACCCAGTACTTC.

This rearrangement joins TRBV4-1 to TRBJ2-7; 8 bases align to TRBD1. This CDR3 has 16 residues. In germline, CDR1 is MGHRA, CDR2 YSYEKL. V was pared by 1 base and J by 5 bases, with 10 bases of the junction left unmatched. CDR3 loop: CASSQAPGQGRDEQYF. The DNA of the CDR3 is TGCGCCAGCAGCCAAGCCCCCGGACAGGGCCGGGACGAGCAGTACTTC.

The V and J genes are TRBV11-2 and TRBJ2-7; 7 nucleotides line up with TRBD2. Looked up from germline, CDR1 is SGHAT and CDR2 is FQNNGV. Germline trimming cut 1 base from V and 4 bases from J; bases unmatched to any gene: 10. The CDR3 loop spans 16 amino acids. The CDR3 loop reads CASSLGVGRALYEQYF. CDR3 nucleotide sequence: TGTGCCAGCAGCTTAGGAGTGGGGAGGGCCCTATACGAGCAGTACTTC. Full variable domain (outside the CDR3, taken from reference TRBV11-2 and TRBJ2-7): EAGVAQSPRYKIIEKRQSVAFWCNPISGHATLYWYQQILGQGPKLLIQFQNNGVVDDSQLPKDRFSAERLKGVDSTLKIQPAKLEDSAVYLCASSLGVGRALYEQYFGPGTRLTVT.

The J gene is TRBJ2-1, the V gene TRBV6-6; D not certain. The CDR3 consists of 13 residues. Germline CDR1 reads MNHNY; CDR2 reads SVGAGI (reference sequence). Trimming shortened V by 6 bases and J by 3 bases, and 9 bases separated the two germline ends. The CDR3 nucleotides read TGTGCCAGCAGCCCTTATAACTACAATGAGCAGTTCTTC. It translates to CASSPYNYNEQFF.